This TCR beta chain derives from a study of T-cell reconstitution after alpha-beta-depleted transplantation in children. V was cut by 5 bases and J by 2 bases, with 19 bases left in between. CDR1 and CDR2 (germline): SGHAT, FQNNGV. This CDR3 is built from 18 residues. The study's findings and limits: At around two months after transplant, the alpha-beta T cells were reportedly derived from several hundred expanded clones that came from non-depleted graft cells. The origin of high day-60 TCRbeta diversity in some patients lay in surviving recipient T cells and thymic progenitors. The authors attributed T-cell counts and diversity one year after transplant mostly to newly produced T cells.

Notes on this clonotype: The antigen remains undetermined.

Unique molecular identifiers were incorporated during preparation of the TCRbeta library. TCRdb reprocessed the PCR reads with MiXCR, giving one entry per CDR3 protein. Of a few hundred thousand distinct CDR3 sequences listed, 20% to 30% were seen once; the top ten hold around 4.8%. Specimen: PBMCs, mostly from graft donor cells, collected 360 days after TCRalphabeta/CD19-depleted stem cell transplant. This sequence was found in a female patient aged 2-9 years who had a stem cell transplant for congenital amegakaryocytic thrombocytopenia, so the T cells may come from the graft donor. The genes are TRBV11-2 and TRBJ2-6; D possibly corresponds to TRBD2 (6 bases). CDR3 sequence: CASSLVGGKSPGANVLTF. The CDR3, as DNA: TGTGCCAGCAGCCTTGTGGGGGGTAAGAGCCCTGGGGCCAACGTCCTGACTTTC. The entire variable domain, with the rest obtained from reference TRBV11-2 and TRBJ2-6, is as follows: EAGVAQSPRYKIIEKRQSVAFWCNPISGHATLYWYQQILGQGPKLLIQFQNNGVVDDSQLPKDRFSAERLKGVDSTLKIQPAKLEDSAVYLCASSLVGGKSPGANVLTFGAGSRLTVL.